The text below deals with one TCR beta chain. Authors' analysis steps: Estimation of nucleated cell counts was performed using reference gene primer amplification. Profiling relied on immunoSEQ multiplex PCR, and the TCRdb table lists in-frame clones only, not all of them. V and J calls and clone size are those listed in that table; D and trimming were worked out from the DNA. Of fewer than 300,000 clones in the sample, approximately 77% were seen once. In germline, CDR1 is GTSNPN, CDR2 SVGIG (reference sequence). Trimming cost V 3 bases and J 8 bases; bases outside gene matches: 11. The CDR3 length is 15 residues. The record originates from a study of blood T cell repertoires in COVID-19. Study context: PBMCs, B-cell-depleted T cells, or T cells provided the cDNA or gDNA that made up the material.

Sequenced input: peripheral blood. The sequence derives from a woman under 30 with acute or convalescent COVID-19. The rearrangement links TRBV30 to TRBJ1-4, with 8 positions matching TRBD1. CDR3 in DNA: TGTGCCTGGAGGACAAAAATAACAGGGGGAGAAAAACTGTTTTTT. It yields the protein CAWRTKITGGEKLFF.